One T cell receptor (beta chain) is described in this entry. Measured with immunoSEQ multiplex PCR; TCRdb has only the in-frame clones, and not every one. The sample consists of about 54,000 clones, 91% of them appearing once. This entry comes from a study of T cell changes during pregnancy in multiple sclerosis. Germline-derived CDR1 and CDR2 are LNHDA and SQIVND (reference sequence). The CDR3 sequence is 13 residues long. Between the trimmed V and J ends, which lost 6 bases and 4 bases, there was a span of 12 bases. The V call is TRBV19, the J call TRBJ1-2; D not certain. The source material was peripheral blood, sampled after pregnancy. The TCR comes from a female donor in good health, enrolled as a control in a pregnancy study. CDR3 DNA: TGTGCCAGTAGCCCCACGGGGTCCTATGGCTACACCTTC. It is translated as CASSPTGSYGYTF.